This entry lists 13 T cell receptor beta chains sequenced from one sample in a study of T cell repertoires in cytomegalovirus infection (dated by TCRdb to about 2019). What these receptors recognize is not known. Sequencing used an Illumina HiSeq 1500. Using fastp at Q25 and MiXCR, TCRdb reprocessed the public reads and kept productive beta chains. Records with the same CDR3 protein are collapsed into one entry carrying the most frequent genes and DNA. This sample has around 900,000 distinct CDR3 sequences in its table, and roughly 30% of those were observed once. Jointly, the top ten make up around 15% of the sample. The treatment or condition label corresponds to: in vitro stimulation with specific CMV peptide epitopes to enrich CMV-specific T cells. The sample was cultured CD8+ T cells from PBMCs, taken from culture after CMV antigen stimulation. The receptors come from a human donor in good health (CMV status not recorded). Some clones in this sample may be carry-over from other donors' samples.

The chain employs TRBV5-6 and TRBJ1-5, with a weak D call TRBD1 (5 bases). The CDR3 covers 17 residues. Trimming removed 0 bases at V and 1 base at J, with 14 bases between. The germline CDR1 and CDR2 sequences are SGHDT and YYEEEE. The CDR3 reads CASSLGGRIISNQPQHF. Written as DNA, the CDR3 is TGTGCCAGCAGCTTGGGGGGACGGATAATCAGCAATCAGCCCCAGCATTTT.

This chain uses TRBV5-6 with TRBJ2-5; D may be TRBD1 (6 bases). The germline V gene encodes CDR1 SGHDT and CDR2 YYEEEE. The ends were cut back, 3 bases at V and 5 bases at J, with 14 bases in the middle. The CDR3 loop spans 14 amino acids. The chain's CDR3 is CASSSDSRAETQYF. In DNA, the CDR3 is TGTGCCAGCAGCTCGGACAGTCGAGCGGAGACCCAGTACTTC.

This clonotype was counted only a few times. V and J are TRBV7-6 and TRBJ2-4, with a tentative D call TRBD2 (6 bases). CDR1 is SGHVS, CDR2 FNYEAQ, per germline. V was shortened by 1 base and J by 8 bases, with 9 bases between the two germline ends. The CDR3 covers 13 residues. The CDR3 nucleotides are TGTGCCAGCAGCTTAGACGGGGGAGACATTCAGTACTTC. It translates to CASSLDGGDIQYF.

Regarding this clonotype: A read error may explain this, as a much larger clone is one base away. The chain links TRBV7-2 to TRBJ1-5; 11 nucleotides match TRBD1. The germline CDR1 and CDR2 sequences are SGHTA and FQGNSA. The CDR3 is made up of 15 amino acids. The CDR3 coding sequence is TGTGCCAGCAGCTTAGGGACAGGGGGCGGTCAGCCCCACCATTTT. Residues: CASSLGTGGGQPHHF.

This chain uses TRBV30 with TRBJ2-1; TRBD1 might be the D (6 bases). CDR3 length: 16 residues. Trimming cost V 6 bases and J 2 bases, with 20 bases left between them. Germline CDR1 reads GTSNPN; CDR2 reads SVGIG (reference sequence). Here the CDR3 DNA reads TGTGCCTGTGTTCTGGGGACATCCCCACCCTACAATGAGCAGTTCTTC. Its protein product is CACVLGTSPPYNEQFF.

This clonotype was counted ten times or more. The chain combines TRBV7-8 with TRBJ1-1, with a possible D match to TRBD1 (5 bases). The germline V gene encodes CDR1 SGHVS and CDR2 FQNEAQ. The germline V and J ends were trimmed by 1 base and 0 bases, with 12 bases remaining between them. CDR3 length: 16 amino acids. The CDR3 is CASSLEGRTLNTEAFF. The CDR3 bases are TGTGCCAGCAGCTTAGAGGGACGGACCCTGAACACTGAAGCTTTCTTT.

This clonotype has a handful of counts. The V and J genes are TRBV6-2 or TRBV6-3 and TRBJ1-6; 7 bases fit TRBD1. The CDR3 contains 18 residues. Germline values: CDR1 MNHEY, CDR2 SVGEGT. With 4 bases clipped from V and 5 bases from J, the junction kept 14 bases outside the gene matches. CDR3 region: CASSSPVDRDINNSPLHF. The CDR3 nucleotides are TGTGCCAGCAGTTCTCCCGTCGACAGGGACATAAATAATTCACCCCTCCACTTT.

The chain links TRBV24-1 to TRBJ2-1; D not resolved. This CDR3 is 12 amino acids long. Germline V gene lookup returns CDR1 KGHDR and CDR2 SFDVKD. The germline V and J ends were trimmed by 5 bases and 2 bases, with 3 bases remaining between them. CDR3 sequence (DNA): TGTGCCACCAGTGGGACCTACAATGAGCAGTTCTTC. It yields the protein CATSGTYNEQFF.

At least ten counts were recorded for this clonotype. This sequence joins TRBV7-2 and TRBJ2-3; 8 bases align to TRBD2. The CDR3 contains 15 residues. V was clipped by 7 bases and J by 5 bases; unmatched bases: 11. Per germline, CDR1 SGHTA and CDR2 FQGNSA. The CDR3 here is CASILGGGLRDTQYF. Written as DNA, the CDR3 is TGTGCCAGCATCCTAGGCGGGGGGCTTAGAGATACGCAGTATTTT.

The genes are TRBV2 and TRBJ1-3; D gene uncertain. The germline gives CDR1 SNHLY, CDR2 FYNNEI. The CDR3 totals 13 residues. The V end lost 3 bases, the J end lost 4 bases, and 7 bases lay between the germline ends. CDR3: CASSDWRGNTIYF. CDR3 nucleotides: TGTGCCAGCAGTGACTGGCGAGGAAACACCATATATTTT.

J is TRBJ2-1 and V is TRBV7-9, with D perhaps matching TRBD1 (5 bases). The V end lost 5 bases, the J end lost 0 bases, and 29 bases lay between the germline ends. Germline loops: CDR1 SEHNR, CDR2 FQNEAQ (reference sequence). The CDR3 is made up of 21 amino acids. CDR3 region: CASSVVSRQLSLESSYNEQFF. CDR3 DNA: TGTGCCAGCAGCGTAGTTTCCAGACAGTTATCTCTCGAGAGCTCCTACAATGAGCAGTTCTTC.

This clonotype was recorded at least ten times. The chain is built from TRBV7-2 and TRBJ1-1; the match to TRBD1 covers 8 bases. The CDR3 has 15 residues. Trimming at V came to 1 base and at J to 1 base, leaving 2 bases not matched to a gene. Germline CDR1 is SGHTA and CDR2 is FQGNSA. The CDR3 DNA reads TGTGCCAGCAGCTTAGGGGGGACAGGGAACACTGAAGCTTTCTTT. Translation gives CASSLGGTGNTEAFF.

This clonotype was seen more than once but under ten times. V gene TRBV6-5 combines with J gene TRBJ1-1; a weak D match, TRBD1 (6 bases). Trimming stripped 8 bases from V and 0 bases from J, with 16 bases between. The CDR3 extends over 15 amino acids. The V gene's germline CDR1 is MNHEY and CDR2 SVGAGI. This CDR3 reads CASENRVTMNTEAFF. The CDR3 nucleotides read TGTGCCAGCGAGAACAGGGTTACCATGAACACTGAAGCTTTCTTT.